Detailed here is one TCR beta chain. For the second PCR, which ran for about 6 to 11 cycles, a sample-barcoded 5' primer and a J-beta primer mix were used. TCRdb ran MiXCR on the 5' RACE reads and lists one entry per CDR3 protein. The profile shows approximately 1,700,000 distinct CDR3 sequences, roughly 43% of them singletons. This specimen comes from a study of blood T cells in healthy people across ages. V was clipped by 0 bases and J by 2 bases, with 10 bases between them. The CDR3 has 15 residues. Germline lookup yields CDR1 SGHRS and CDR2 YFSETQ. This TCR was recovered from a human donor in good health. Sequencing was carried out using blood. The chain combines TRBV5-1 with TRBJ2-3, with D hard to call. The CDR3 DNA sequence: TGCGCCAGCAGCTTGGATTCCCATATCACAGATACGCAGTATTTT. Translation: CASSLDSHITDTQYF.